This is a list of T cell receptor beta chains from one sample in a study of blood T cell repertoires in COVID-19. Repertoires were generated with immunoSEQ multiplex PCR, while TCRdb's copy carries only in-frame clones and drops some. The table lists approximately 500,000 clones, 85% to 90% of them singletons, with 7.8% in the top ten. The sequencing sample was made of peripheral blood. These receptors all come from a woman aged 45-60 years with COVID-19, enrolled during active disease. The CDR3 runs from the conserved cysteine through the conserved F or W. Each record gives: V gene, J gene, D gene, clone size, CDR3 DNA, CDR3 protein. A D gene is named only where the DNA matches it firmly. Clone size is not always given. Where it is, it says once, few, many or a class for expanded clones.

v_gene: TRBV4-1
j_gene: TRBJ1-1
d_gene: NA
abundance: NA
CDR3nt: TGCGCCAGCAGCCAAGTCGCACAGCCCAACACTGAAGCTTTCTTT
CDR3aa: CASSQVAQPNTEAFF

v_gene: TRBV2
j_gene: TRBJ1-5
d_gene: TRBD1
abundance: NA
CDR3nt: TGTGCCAGCAGTCAGCAGGGGGGAAATCAGCCCCAGCATTTT
CDR3aa: CASSQQGGNQPQHF

v_gene: TRBV7-3
j_gene: TRBJ2-3
d_gene: NA
abundance: NA
CDR3nt: TGTGCCAGCAGCTTTGTTGGCAACCCTAGCACAGATACGCAGTATTTT
CDR3aa: CASSFVGNPSTDTQYF

v_gene: TRBV7-2
j_gene: TRBJ1-2
d_gene: NA
abundance: NA
CDR3nt: TGTGCCAGCAGTTATTCAGGGGTGCGCGGCTACACCTTC
CDR3aa: CASSYSGVRGYTF

v_gene: TRBV6-5
j_gene: TRBJ1-2
d_gene: NA
abundance: NA
CDR3nt: TGTGCCAGTCTGATCAACAGAGTCTATGGCTACACCTTC
CDR3aa: CASLINRVYGYTF

v_gene: TRBV24-1
j_gene: TRBJ2-3
d_gene: NA
abundance: once
CDR3nt: TGTGCCACCAGTGAACGTCCGGGGAAAAATATAGATTACACAGATACGCAGTATTTT
CDR3aa: CATSERPGKNIDYTDTQYF

v_gene: TRBV24-1
j_gene: TRBJ2-1
d_gene: NA
abundance: NA
CDR3nt: TGTGCCACCTATGAGGCTGGTGAGCAGTTCTTC
CDR3aa: CATYEAGEQFF

v_gene: TRBV5-6
j_gene: TRBJ1-1
d_gene: NA
abundance: NA
CDR3nt: TGTGCCAGCAGCTTTGGGGCAGACAAGAACACTGAAGCTTTCTTT
CDR3aa: CASSFGADKNTEAFF

v_gene: TRBV18
j_gene: TRBJ2-5
d_gene: NA
abundance: NA
CDR3nt: TGTGCCAGCTCACCAACCCCACGGGGGGCAAACCAAGAGACCCAGTACTTC
CDR3aa: CASSPTPRGANQETQYF

v_gene: TRBV14
j_gene: TRBJ1-4
d_gene: NA
abundance: NA
CDR3nt: TGTGCCAGCAGCCCCTACGGGGGGGAGAATGAAAAACTGTTTTTT
CDR3aa: CASSPYGGENEKLFF

v_gene: TRBV5-1
j_gene: TRBJ2-3
d_gene: NA
abundance: once
CDR3nt: TGCGCCAGCAGCTTGTTCGCAGGGGGGTCCGCAGATACGCAGTATTTT
CDR3aa: CASSLFAGGSADTQYF

v_gene: TRBV5-5
j_gene: TRBJ1-3
d_gene: NA
abundance: NA
CDR3nt: TGTGCCAGCAGCTCCGGGGGGCAGTACTTCCCGGGGTTGGACACCATATATTTT
CDR3aa: CASSSGGQYFPGLDTIYF

v_gene: TRBV7-6
j_gene: TRBJ1-6
d_gene: NA
abundance: NA
CDR3nt: TGTGCCAGCAGCGTCCAGGGAGGGGGCTCCTATAATTCACCCCTCCACTTT
CDR3aa: CASSVQGGGSYNSPLHF

v_gene: TRBV3-1/TRBV3-2
j_gene: TRBJ2-6
d_gene: NA
abundance: NA
CDR3nt: TGTGCCAGCAGCCGGCTCAACTCTGGGGCCAACGTCCTGACTTTC
CDR3aa: CASSRLNSGANVLTF

v_gene: TRBV3-1/TRBV3-2
j_gene: TRBJ1-2
d_gene: NA
abundance: NA
CDR3nt: TGTGCCAGCAGCCAAGATTGGGGATCAGGGGCCGTTGGCTACACCTTC
CDR3aa: CASSQDWGSGAVGYTF

v_gene: TRBV19
j_gene: TRBJ1-6
d_gene: NA
abundance: once
CDR3nt: TGTGCCAGTAGTACAGAACAGGCCCCTAATTCACCCCTCCACTTT
CDR3aa: CASSTEQAPNSPLHF

v_gene: TRBV9
j_gene: TRBJ2-2
d_gene: NA
abundance: NA
CDR3nt: TGTGCCAGCAGCGTAGCACCGGGAGACACCGGGGAGCTGTTTTTT
CDR3aa: CASSVAPGDTGELFF

v_gene: TRBV5-1
j_gene: TRBJ2-7
d_gene: TRBD1
abundance: NA
CDR3nt: TGCGCCAGCAGCTCCGGCCCCGGGACAGGGGGCGAGCAGTACTTC
CDR3aa: CASSSGPGTGGEQYF

v_gene: TRBV6-6
j_gene: TRBJ1-1
d_gene: TRBD1
abundance: once
CDR3nt: TGTGCCAGCAGTTACTCAGGGACAGACACTGAAGCTTTCTTT
CDR3aa: CASSYSGTDTEAFF

v_gene: TRBV6-5
j_gene: TRBJ2-3
d_gene: TRBD2
abundance: NA
CDR3nt: TGTGCCAGCAGACTAGCGGGGGGAGCAGATACGCAGTATTTT
CDR3aa: CASRLAGGADTQYF

v_gene: TRBV29-1
j_gene: TRBJ1-1
d_gene: NA
abundance: NA
CDR3nt: TGCAGCGTTCTGGGCAGTAATCTGAACACTGAAGCTTTCTTT
CDR3aa: CSVLGSNLNTEAFF

v_gene: TRBV7-3
j_gene: TRBJ2-3
d_gene: TRBD2
abundance: NA
CDR3nt: TGTGCCAGCAGCCCTGGACTAGCGACAGATACGCAGTATTTT
CDR3aa: CASSPGLATDTQYF

v_gene: TRBV7-6
j_gene: TRBJ1-2
d_gene: NA
abundance: once
CDR3nt: TGTGCCAGCAGCTTAACAGCTAACTATGGCTACACCTTC
CDR3aa: CASSLTANYGYTF

v_gene: TRBV12-3/TRBV12-4
j_gene: TRBJ1-1
d_gene: NA
abundance: NA
CDR3nt: TGTGCCAGCAGTTTGGTGAGGGCTTTCTTT
CDR3aa: CASSLVRAFF

v_gene: TRBV21-1
j_gene: TRBJ2-7
d_gene: NA
abundance: NA
CDR3nt: TGTGCCAGCAGCAAAGCGGTCGGTCCCTCCTACGAGCAGTACTTC
CDR3aa: CASSKAVGPSYEQYF

v_gene: TRBV11-2
j_gene: TRBJ1-2
d_gene: NA
abundance: NA
CDR3nt: TGTGCCAGCAGCCGACGATCAGGTTATGGCTACACCTTC
CDR3aa: CASSRRSGYGYTF

v_gene: TRBV11-2
j_gene: TRBJ1-2
d_gene: NA
abundance: once
CDR3nt: TGTGCCAGCAGCTTAGAACGGGACTATGGCTACACCTTC
CDR3aa: CASSLERDYGYTF

v_gene: TRBV7-8
j_gene: TRBJ1-2
d_gene: NA
abundance: NA
CDR3nt: TGTGCCAGCAGCTTAGTTACGAGGCCGGACTATGGCTACACCTTC
CDR3aa: CASSLVTRPDYGYTF

v_gene: TRBV2
j_gene: TRBJ2-1
d_gene: TRBD2
abundance: NA
CDR3nt: TGTGCCAGCAGTGACGCGGGGGGGCCTTACAATGAGCAGTTCTTC
CDR3aa: CASSDAGGPYNEQFF

v_gene: TRBV27
j_gene: TRBJ2-7
d_gene: NA
abundance: few
CDR3nt: TGTGCCAGCAGTTTAGAGGGTTCCTACGAGCAGTACTTC
CDR3aa: CASSLEGSYEQYF

v_gene: TRBV5-1
j_gene: TRBJ1-6
d_gene: NA
abundance: NA
CDR3nt: TGCGCCAGCAGCGAATACGGGTTTAATTCACCCCTCCACTTT
CDR3aa: CASSEYGFNSPLHF

v_gene: TRBV30
j_gene: TRBJ2-7
d_gene: TRBD1
abundance: NA
CDR3nt: TGTGCCTGGGCACGACAGGGGGCGCCCGGGCAGTACTTC
CDR3aa: CAWARQGAPGQYF

v_gene: TRBV6-1
j_gene: TRBJ1-5
d_gene: NA
abundance: NA
CDR3nt: TGTGCCAGCAGTGATAACCGGGGTCAGCCCCAGCATTTT
CDR3aa: CASSDNRGQPQHF

v_gene: TRBV27
j_gene: TRBJ1-2
d_gene: NA
abundance: NA
CDR3nt: TGTGCCAGCAGCACCCGGACATTGAGTGGCTACACCTTC
CDR3aa: CASSTRTLSGYTF

v_gene: TRBV7-8
j_gene: TRBJ2-3
d_gene: NA
abundance: once
CDR3nt: TGTGCCAGCAGCCGGACTCCAACGCGACGCGATACGCAGTATTTT
CDR3aa: CASSRTPTRRDTQYF

v_gene: TRBV3-1/TRBV3-2
j_gene: TRBJ1-4
d_gene: TRBD1
abundance: NA
CDR3nt: TGTGCCAGCAGACTAAAGGGACAGGCGGATGAAAAACTGTTTTTT
CDR3aa: CASRLKGQADEKLFF

v_gene: TRBV19
j_gene: TRBJ1-1
d_gene: NA
abundance: NA
CDR3nt: TGTGCCAGTAGTATCACTCCAGGGATGAACACTGAAGCTTTCTTT
CDR3aa: CASSITPGMNTEAFF

v_gene: TRBV9
j_gene: TRBJ2-3
d_gene: NA
abundance: NA
CDR3nt: TGTGCCAGCAGCGTAGCACGGGGGAACCATGATACGCAGTATTTT
CDR3aa: CASSVARGNHDTQYF

v_gene: TRBV11-2
j_gene: TRBJ2-1
d_gene: TRBD2
abundance: NA
CDR3nt: TGTGCCAGCAGCCCCGTTAGCGGGGGGGCCAATATCTACAATGAGCAGTTCTTC
CDR3aa: CASSPVSGGANIYNEQFF

v_gene: TRBV19
j_gene: TRBJ1-4
d_gene: NA
abundance: NA
CDR3nt: TGTGCCAGTAGTATCAGGACAGCTAATGAAAAACTGTTTTTT
CDR3aa: CASSIRTANEKLFF

v_gene: TRBV9
j_gene: TRBJ2-1
d_gene: TRBD1
abundance: NA
CDR3nt: TGTGCCAGCAGCCTCTGGACAGGGAGAAATGAGCAGTTCTTC
CDR3aa: CASSLWTGRNEQFF

v_gene: TRBV5-1
j_gene: TRBJ1-1
d_gene: NA
abundance: NA
CDR3nt: TGCGCCAGCAGCTTGGGGGGAGTCAGGGGTTCCACTGAAGCTTTCTTT
CDR3aa: CASSLGGVRGSTEAFF